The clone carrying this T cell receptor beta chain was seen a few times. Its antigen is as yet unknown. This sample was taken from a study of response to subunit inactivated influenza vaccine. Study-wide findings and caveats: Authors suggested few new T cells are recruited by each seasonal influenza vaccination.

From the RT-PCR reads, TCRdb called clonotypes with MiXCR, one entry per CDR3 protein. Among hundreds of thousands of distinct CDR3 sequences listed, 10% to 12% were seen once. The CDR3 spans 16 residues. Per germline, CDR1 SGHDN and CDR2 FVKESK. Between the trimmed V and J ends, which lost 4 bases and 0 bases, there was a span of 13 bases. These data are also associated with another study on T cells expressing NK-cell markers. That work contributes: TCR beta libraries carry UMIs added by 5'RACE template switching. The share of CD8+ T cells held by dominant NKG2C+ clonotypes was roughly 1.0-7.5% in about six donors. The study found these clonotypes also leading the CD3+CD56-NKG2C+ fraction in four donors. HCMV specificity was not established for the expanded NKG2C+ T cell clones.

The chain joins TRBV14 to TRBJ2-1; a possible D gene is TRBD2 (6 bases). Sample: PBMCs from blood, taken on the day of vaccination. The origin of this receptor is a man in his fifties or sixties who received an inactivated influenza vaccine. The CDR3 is CASSRYGGSSYNEQFF. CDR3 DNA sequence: TGTGCCAGCAGCCGATACGGGGGTAGCTCCTACAATGAGCAGTTCTTC.